These 7 T cell receptor beta chains were all obtained from the same sample, sequenced in a study of blood T cell repertoires in COVID-19. Libraries were prepared by immunoSEQ multiplex PCR; TCRdb keeps only in-frame clonotypes and omits some of them. The table shows about 62,000 clones, with approximately 86% occurring only once. Input material: peripheral blood. These receptors came from a man in his 70s with acute or convalescent COVID-19.

The CDR3 region has the DNA TGTGCCTGGAGCGGGGGGGGCTCCTATAATTCACCCCTCCACTTT. Its protein is CAWSGGGSYNSPLHF. The chain is built from TRBV30 and TRBJ1-6; a weak D match, TRBD1 (5 bases). The length of the CDR3 is 15 residues. V was pared by 3 bases and J by 0 bases, with 9 bases between. CDR1 and CDR2 from the germline V gene are GTSNPN and SVGIG (reference sequence).

This clone was seen a single time. This rearrangement joins TRBV9 to TRBJ1-6, with unresolved D. This CDR3 contains 15 residues. V was cut by 7 bases and J by 5 bases, with 16 bases left in between. The V gene's germline CDR1 is SGDLS and CDR2 YYNGEE. In nucleotides, the CDR3 is TGTGCCAGCTACTCCCCGGGTCCAGATAATTCACCCCTCCACTTT. This encodes CASYSPGPDNSPLHF.

This sequence joins TRBV5-1 and TRBJ1-2, with 10 bases fitting TRBD1. V gave up 0 bases and J gave up 5 bases; unmatched junction bases: 4. The V gene's germline CDR1 is SGHRS and CDR2 YFSETQ. The CDR3 is 15 amino acids. CDR3 in DNA: TGCGCCAGCAGCTTGGCTGGGACAGGGGATTATGGCTACACCTTC. Residues: CASSLAGTGDYGYTF.

The chain links TRBV27 to TRBJ1-5; tentative D call: TRBD1 (5 bases). Germline lookup yields CDR1 MNHEY and CDR2 SMNVEV (reference sequence). Trimming removed 3 bases at V and 2 bases at J, with 8 bases between. This CDR3 contains 14 residues. DNA of the CDR3: TGTGCCAGCAGTTTTCAGGGCGGCAATCAGCCCCAGCATTTT. This encodes CASSFQGGNQPQHF.

This chain joins TRBV11-3 and TRBJ2-7; 9 nucleotides agree with TRBD2. The V gene's germline CDR1 is SGHNT and CDR2 YENEEA. V lost 5 bases and J lost 4; bases outside the gene matches: 3. The CDR3 totals 13 residues. CDR3 DNA sequence: TGTGCCAGCAGCCGAGGACTAGCGTACGAGCAGTACTTC. This encodes CASSRGLAYEQYF.

The chain joins TRBV12-5 to TRBJ2-3, with TRBD2 as a possible D gene (5 bases). CDR3 length equals 15 residues. CDR1 and CDR2 from the germline V gene are LGHNT and FRNRAP. V gave up 7 bases and J gave up 4 bases, with 18 bases separating them. CDR3 nucleotides: TGTGCTAGTGCGGAGGTGTCCAGGAGGTCAGATACGCAGTATTTT. Translating gives CASAEVSRRSDTQYF.

The CDR3 bases are TGTGCCAGCAGTGAACTAGCGGGAGGGGGCGAGCAGTACTTC. Protein product: CASSELAGGGEQYF. V usage is TRBV6-4 and J usage is TRBJ2-7; 13 bases are shared with TRBD2. J gave up 6 bases and V 3 bases, and 2 bases lay outside the gene matches. Germline values: CDR1 MRHNA, CDR2 SNTAGT. This CDR3 is 14 amino acids long.